Listed below are T cell receptor beta chains from one sample, sequenced in a study of blood T cell repertoires in COVID-19. Here immunoSEQ multiplex PCR was the method, and the copy in TCRdb shows in-frame clones only, minus some. The table has 180,000 or so clones, just under 90% seen once. Sequencing was performed on peripheral blood. The receptors derive from a man aged 18 to 30 with active or convalescent COVID-19. The CDR3 runs from the conserved cysteine through the conserved F or W. The order of the fields is J gene, V gene, D gene, clone size, CDR3 DNA, CDR3 protein. The D gene is left open where the match is weak. Clone size is not always given. Where it is, it says once, few, many or a class for expanded clones.

j_call: TRBJ2-1
v_call: TRBV13
d_call: TRBD1
clone_size: .
cdr3_nt: TGTGCCAGCAGCCCAAACGACCGGACAGGGGCGGCCTACAATGAGCAGTTCTTC
cdr3_aa: CASSPNDRTGAAYNEQFF

j_call: TRBJ1-2
v_call: TRBV28
d_call: .
clone_size: few
cdr3_nt: TGTGCCAGCAGCTTTATCCGTATGGGGTCCCGACACGGGGAGTCAGGACCCTATGGCTACACCTTC
cdr3_aa: CASSFIRMGSRHGESGPYGYTF

j_call: TRBJ2-4
v_call: TRBV14
d_call: .
clone_size: .
cdr3_nt: TGTGCCAGCTCTACTCAGGGGAACATTCAGTACTTC
cdr3_aa: CASSTQGNIQYF

j_call: TRBJ2-2
v_call: TRBV6-5
d_call: .
clone_size: .
cdr3_nt: TGTGCCAGCAGTCCAGCGAGCACCGGGGAGCTGTTTTTT
cdr3_aa: CASSPASTGELFF

j_call: TRBJ1-5
v_call: TRBV6-2/TRBV6-3
d_call: TRBD1
clone_size: .
cdr3_nt: TGTGCCAGCAGTCCAGACAGGGGCGGCAATCAGCCCCAGCATTTT
cdr3_aa: CASSPDRGGNQPQHF

j_call: TRBJ2-1
v_call: TRBV2
d_call: TRBD1
clone_size: .
cdr3_nt: TGTGCCAGGGACCGGGACAGGGACTACAATGAGCAGTTCTTC
cdr3_aa: CARDRDRDYNEQFF

j_call: TRBJ2-1
v_call: TRBV6-4
d_call: TRBD2
clone_size: .
cdr3_nt: TGTGCCAGCAGGAGAATAGCGGGAGGGTTGGATGAGCAGTTCTTC
cdr3_aa: CASRRIAGGLDEQFF

j_call: TRBJ1-2
v_call: TRBV6-6
d_call: TRBD1
clone_size: .
cdr3_nt: TGTGCCAGCAGTTACTCAGCGACAGGGGTGGATGGCTACACCTTC
cdr3_aa: CASSYSATGVDGYTF

j_call: TRBJ2-7
v_call: TRBV2
d_call: .
clone_size: .
cdr3_nt: TGTGCCAGCTCAAGAGAGGTGCTGGACGAGCAGTACTTC
cdr3_aa: CASSREVLDEQYF

j_call: TRBJ2-7
v_call: TRBV9
d_call: .
clone_size: .
cdr3_nt: TGTGCCAGCAGCGTAGGAAGCGGGCCTCTCTACGAGCAGTACTTC
cdr3_aa: CASSVGSGPLYEQYF

j_call: TRBJ1-4
v_call: TRBV12-3/TRBV12-4
d_call: .
clone_size: .
cdr3_nt: TGTGCCAGCGGTGTCTTCGGGGGGGAAAAACTGTTTTTT
cdr3_aa: CASGVFGGEKLFF

j_call: TRBJ2-1
v_call: TRBV5-8
d_call: .
clone_size: few
cdr3_nt: TGTGCCAGCCAGGGAGGAATGATCTCCTACAATGAGCAGTTCTTC
cdr3_aa: CASQGGMISYNEQFF

j_call: TRBJ1-4
v_call: TRBV5-1
d_call: .
clone_size: .
cdr3_nt: TGCGCCAGCAGCTTGGAACAGCGAAAAGGCGGGGAAAAACTGTTTTTT
cdr3_aa: CASSLEQRKGGEKLFF

j_call: TRBJ2-4
v_call: TRBV29-1
d_call: TRBD1
clone_size: .
cdr3_nt: TGCAGCGCCACTCGACAGGGCAGGAACATTCAGTACTTC
cdr3_aa: CSATRQGRNIQYF

j_call: TRBJ1-6
v_call: TRBV4-2
d_call: .
clone_size: .
cdr3_nt: TGTGCCAGCAGCAGCGCCAGGGGTCACAATTCACCCCTCCACTTT
cdr3_aa: CASSSARGHNSPLHF

j_call: TRBJ1-4
v_call: TRBV7-6
d_call: TRBD1
clone_size: .
cdr3_nt: TGTGCCTCGGGTGAGGCTGGACAGGGGAATGAAAAACTGTTTTTT
cdr3_aa: CASGEAGQGNEKLFF

j_call: TRBJ2-1
v_call: TRBV5-6
d_call: TRBD2
clone_size: .
cdr3_nt: TGTGCCAGCAGGGAGGGACTAGCGGGGTTCCAAAGCTCCTACAATGAGCAGTTCTTC
cdr3_aa: CASREGLAGFQSSYNEQFF

j_call: TRBJ1-6
v_call: TRBV18
d_call: .
clone_size: .
cdr3_nt: TGTGCCAGCTCACCTGGAAAGGCAGAGGATTCACCCCTCCACTTT
cdr3_aa: CASSPGKAEDSPLHF

j_call: TRBJ1-1
v_call: TRBV29-1
d_call: .
clone_size: few
cdr3_nt: TGCAGCGGACTAGCAGGCACTGAAGCTTTCTTT
cdr3_aa: CSGLAGTEAFF

j_call: TRBJ1-1
v_call: TRBV4-2
d_call: .
clone_size: .
cdr3_nt: TGTGCCAGCAGCCAAGTGGAGGCAGGGAACACTGAAGCTTTCTTT
cdr3_aa: CASSQVEAGNTEAFF

j_call: TRBJ1-2
v_call: TRBV29-1
d_call: TRBD1
clone_size: .
cdr3_nt: TGCAGCGTTGAAGATATGCGACAGGGGAACTATGGCTACACCTTC
cdr3_aa: CSVEDMRQGNYGYTF

j_call: TRBJ1-3
v_call: TRBV4-2
d_call: .
clone_size: .
cdr3_nt: TGTGCCAGCAGCCAAGCAGTCTTTTCTGGAAACACCATATATTTT
cdr3_aa: CASSQAVFSGNTIYF

j_call: TRBJ1-1
v_call: TRBV6-1
d_call: .
clone_size: .
cdr3_nt: TGTGCCAGCAGTGAGCAGGTGGGCACTGAAGCTTTCTTT
cdr3_aa: CASSEQVGTEAFF

j_call: TRBJ1-2
v_call: TRBV19
d_call: .
clone_size: .
cdr3_nt: TGTGCCAGCGGGAGGGGTACCGGTGGCTACACCTTC
cdr3_aa: CASGRGTGGYTF